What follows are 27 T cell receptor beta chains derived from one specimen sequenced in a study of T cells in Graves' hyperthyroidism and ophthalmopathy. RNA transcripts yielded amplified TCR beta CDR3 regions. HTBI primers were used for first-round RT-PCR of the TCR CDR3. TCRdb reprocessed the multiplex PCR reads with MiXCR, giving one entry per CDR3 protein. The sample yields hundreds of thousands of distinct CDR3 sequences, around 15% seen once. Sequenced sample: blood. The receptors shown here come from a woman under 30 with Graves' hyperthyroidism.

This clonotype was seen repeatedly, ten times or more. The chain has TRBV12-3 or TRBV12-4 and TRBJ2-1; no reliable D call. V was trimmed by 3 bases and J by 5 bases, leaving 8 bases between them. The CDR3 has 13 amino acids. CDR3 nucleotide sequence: TGTGCCAGCAGTTTCTACAAGAACAATGAGCAGTTCTTC. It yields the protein CASSFYKNNEQFF.

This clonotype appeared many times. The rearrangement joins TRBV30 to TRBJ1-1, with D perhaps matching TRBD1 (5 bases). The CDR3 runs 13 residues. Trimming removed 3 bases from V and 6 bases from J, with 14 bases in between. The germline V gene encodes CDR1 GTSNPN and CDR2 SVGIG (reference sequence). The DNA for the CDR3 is TGTGCCTGGAGGACAGCTTCCACCGCTGAAGCTTTCTTT. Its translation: CAWRTASTAEAFF.

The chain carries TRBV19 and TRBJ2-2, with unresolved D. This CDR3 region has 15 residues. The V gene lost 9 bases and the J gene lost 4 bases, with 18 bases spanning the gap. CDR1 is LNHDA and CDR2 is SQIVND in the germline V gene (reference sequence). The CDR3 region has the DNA TGTGCCAGCACCCTATTAGGGCAATTCACCGGGGAGCTGTTTTTT. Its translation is CASTLLGQFTGELFF.

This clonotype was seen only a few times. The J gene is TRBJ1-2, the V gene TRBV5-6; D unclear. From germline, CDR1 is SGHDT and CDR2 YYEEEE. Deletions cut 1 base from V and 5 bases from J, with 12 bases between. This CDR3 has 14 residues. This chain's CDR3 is CASSLILRRYGYTF. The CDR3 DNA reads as TGTGCCAGCAGCTTGATTCTGAGAAGATATGGCTACACCTTC.

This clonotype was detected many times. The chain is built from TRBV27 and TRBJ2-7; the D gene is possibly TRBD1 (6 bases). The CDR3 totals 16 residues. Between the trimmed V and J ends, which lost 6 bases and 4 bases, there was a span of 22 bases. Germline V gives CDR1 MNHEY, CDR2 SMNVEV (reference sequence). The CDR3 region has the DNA TGTGCCAGCAGACCCCGGACAGACTCAGGCGGTTACGAGCAGTACTTC. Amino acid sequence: CASRPRTDSGGYEQYF.

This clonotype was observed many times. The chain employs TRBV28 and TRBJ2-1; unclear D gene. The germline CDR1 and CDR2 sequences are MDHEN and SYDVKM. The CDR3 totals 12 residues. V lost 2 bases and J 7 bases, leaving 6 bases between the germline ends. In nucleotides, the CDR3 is TGTGCCAGCAGTTTACAGAGGAATGAGCAGTTCTTC. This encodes CASSLQRNEQFF.

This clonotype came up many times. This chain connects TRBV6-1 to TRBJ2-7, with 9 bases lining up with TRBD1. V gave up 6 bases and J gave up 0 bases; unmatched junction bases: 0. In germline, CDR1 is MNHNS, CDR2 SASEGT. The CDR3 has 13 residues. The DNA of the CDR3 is TGTGCCAGCAGACAGGGGGCCTCCTACGAGCAGTACTTC. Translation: CASRQGASYEQYF.

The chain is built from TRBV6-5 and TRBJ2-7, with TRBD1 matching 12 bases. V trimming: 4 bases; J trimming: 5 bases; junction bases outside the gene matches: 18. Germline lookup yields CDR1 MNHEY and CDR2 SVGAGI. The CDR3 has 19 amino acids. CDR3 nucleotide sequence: TGTGCCAGCAGTTCCATTTTACCTGTATCGGGGACAGGGGGCGACGAGCAGTACTTC. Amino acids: CASSSILPVSGTGGDEQYF.

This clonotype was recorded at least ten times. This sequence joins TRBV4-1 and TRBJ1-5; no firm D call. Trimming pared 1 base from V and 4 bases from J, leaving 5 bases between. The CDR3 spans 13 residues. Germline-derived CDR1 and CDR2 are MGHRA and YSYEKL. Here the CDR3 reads CASSQVQNQPQHF. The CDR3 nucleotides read TGCGCCAGCAGCCAAGTTCAAAATCAGCCCCAGCATTTT.

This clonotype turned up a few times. The CDR3 DNA sequence: TGTGCTAGTGGTTCGACTGCCCTAGCGGGAGTCTATGAGCAGTTCTTC. Its protein product is CASGSTALAGVYEQFF. This chain joins TRBV12-5 and TRBJ2-1; 10 positions match TRBD2. The V segment lost 4 bases and the J segment 8 bases; nucleotides outside the gene matches: 11. The germline V gene has CDR1 LGHNT and CDR2 FRNRAP. The CDR3 length is 16 residues. Filled out from reference TRBV12-5 and TRBJ2-1, the complete variable domain reads DARVTQTPRHKVTEMGQEVTMRCQPILGHNTVFWYRQTMMQGLELLAYFRNRAPLDDSGMPKDRFSAEMPDATLATLKIQPSEPRDSAVYFCASGSTALAGVYEQFFGPGTRLTVL.

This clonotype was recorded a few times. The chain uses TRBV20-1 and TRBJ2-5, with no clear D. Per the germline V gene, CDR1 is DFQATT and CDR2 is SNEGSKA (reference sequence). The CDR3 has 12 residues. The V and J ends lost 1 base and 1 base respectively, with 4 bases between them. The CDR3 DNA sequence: TGCAGTGCTAGAGTGGCCCAAGAGACCCAGTACTTC. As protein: CSARVAQETQYF.

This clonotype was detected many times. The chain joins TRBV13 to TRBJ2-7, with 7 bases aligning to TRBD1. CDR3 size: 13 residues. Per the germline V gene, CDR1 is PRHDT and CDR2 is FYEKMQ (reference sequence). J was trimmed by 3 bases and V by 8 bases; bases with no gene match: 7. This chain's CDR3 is CASGIQGFYEQYF. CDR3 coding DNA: TGTGCCAGCGGTATACAGGGGTTCTACGAGCAGTACTTC.

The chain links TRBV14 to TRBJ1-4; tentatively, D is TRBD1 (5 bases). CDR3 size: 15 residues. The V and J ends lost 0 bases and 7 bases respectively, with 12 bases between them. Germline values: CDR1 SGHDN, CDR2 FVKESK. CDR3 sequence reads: CASSQDRARGEKLFF. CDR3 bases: TGTGCCAGCAGCCAAGACAGGGCCCGGGGTGAAAAACTGTTTTTT.

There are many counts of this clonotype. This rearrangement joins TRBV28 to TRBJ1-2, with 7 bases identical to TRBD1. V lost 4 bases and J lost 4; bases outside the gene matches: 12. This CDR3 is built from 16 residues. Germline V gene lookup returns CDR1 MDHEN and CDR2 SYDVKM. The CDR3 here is CASSSPGDRRGYGYTF. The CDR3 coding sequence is TGTGCCAGCAGTTCCCCCGGGGACAGACGGGGCTATGGCTACACCTTC.

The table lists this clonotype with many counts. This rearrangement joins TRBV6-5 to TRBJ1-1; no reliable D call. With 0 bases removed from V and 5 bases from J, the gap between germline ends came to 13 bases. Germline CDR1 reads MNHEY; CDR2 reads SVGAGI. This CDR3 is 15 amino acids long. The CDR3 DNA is TGTGCCAGCAGTTACTCGACGGGAGTACGGACTGAAGCTTTCTTT. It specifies CASSYSTGVRTEAFF.

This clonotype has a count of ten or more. The CDR3 DNA is TGTGCCAGCAGTTTAACGGGATTTCGCTCCTACAATGAGCAGTTCTTC. This translates into CASSLTGFRSYNEQFF. V gene TRBV27 combines with J gene TRBJ2-1, with D possibly TRBD2 on 5 matching bases. CDR1 MNHEY and CDR2 SMNVEV come from the germline V gene (reference sequence). The CDR3 has 16 residues. V lost 2 bases to trimming and J lost 0 bases, with 11 bases between them.

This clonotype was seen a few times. The CDR3 sequence is CASSAQGPLAFF. CDR3 DNA: TGTGCCAGCAGTGCCCAGGGTCCTCTCGCTTTCTTT. The chain uses TRBV25-1 and TRBJ1-1; weak D call: TRBD1 (5 bases). This CDR3 has 12 residues. The V end was cut by 4 bases, the J end by 11 bases, with 14 bases between. Germline V gene lookup returns CDR1 MGHDK and CDR2 SYGVNS. Full variable domain (outside the CDR3, taken from reference TRBV25-1 and TRBJ1-1): EADIYQTPRYLVIGTGKKITLECSQTMGHDKMYWYQQDPGMELHLIHYSYGVNSTEKGDLSSESTVSRIRTEHFPLTLESARPSHTSQYLCASSAQGPLAFFGQGTRLTVV.

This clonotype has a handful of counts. CDR3 coding DNA: TGTGCCAGCAGTTTAGCGCCGCAGGCCGGGGGTACTGAAGCTTTCTTT. Translation gives CASSLAPQAGGTEAFF. This chain links TRBV12-3 or TRBV12-4 with TRBJ1-1, with a weak D call TRBD1 (5 bases). V lost 0 bases, J lost 5 bases, and 16 bases lay in between. The CDR3 is made up of 16 amino acids.

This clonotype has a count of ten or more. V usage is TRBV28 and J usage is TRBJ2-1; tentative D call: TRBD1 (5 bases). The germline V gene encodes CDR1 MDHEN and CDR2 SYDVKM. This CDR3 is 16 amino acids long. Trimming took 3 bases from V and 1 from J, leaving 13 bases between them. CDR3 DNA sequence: TGTGCCAGCAGTTTCCGGACATATATTTCCTACAATGAGCAGTTCTTC. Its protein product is CASSFRTYISYNEQFF.

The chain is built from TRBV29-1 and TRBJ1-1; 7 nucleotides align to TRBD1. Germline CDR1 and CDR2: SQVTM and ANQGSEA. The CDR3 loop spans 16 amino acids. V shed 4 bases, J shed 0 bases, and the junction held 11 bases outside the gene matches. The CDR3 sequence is CSVGQGFFRMNTEAFF. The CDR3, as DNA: TGCAGCGTTGGACAGGGATTCTTTAGAATGAACACTGAAGCTTTCTTT.

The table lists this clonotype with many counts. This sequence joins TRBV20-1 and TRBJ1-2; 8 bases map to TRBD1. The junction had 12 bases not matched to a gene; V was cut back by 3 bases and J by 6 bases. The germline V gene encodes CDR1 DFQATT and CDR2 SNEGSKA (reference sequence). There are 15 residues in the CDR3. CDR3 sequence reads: CSARATRQGTDGYTF. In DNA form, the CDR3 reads TGCAGTGCTAGGGCGACGCGACAGGGGACGGATGGCTACACCTTC.

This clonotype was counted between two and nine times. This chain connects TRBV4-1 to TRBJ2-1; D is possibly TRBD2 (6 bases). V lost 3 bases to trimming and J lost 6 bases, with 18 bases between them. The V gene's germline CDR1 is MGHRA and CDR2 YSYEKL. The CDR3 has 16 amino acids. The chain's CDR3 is CASSQISTGAFNEQFF. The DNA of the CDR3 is TGCGCCAGCAGCCAGATAAGTACGGGAGCCTTCAATGAGCAGTTCTTC.

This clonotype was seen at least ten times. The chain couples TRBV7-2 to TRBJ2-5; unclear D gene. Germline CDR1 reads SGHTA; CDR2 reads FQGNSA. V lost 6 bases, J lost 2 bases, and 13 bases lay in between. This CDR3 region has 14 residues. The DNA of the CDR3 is TGTGCCAGCAGACCCCAGGTGGGGCAAGAGACCCAGTACTTC. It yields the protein CASRPQVGQETQYF.

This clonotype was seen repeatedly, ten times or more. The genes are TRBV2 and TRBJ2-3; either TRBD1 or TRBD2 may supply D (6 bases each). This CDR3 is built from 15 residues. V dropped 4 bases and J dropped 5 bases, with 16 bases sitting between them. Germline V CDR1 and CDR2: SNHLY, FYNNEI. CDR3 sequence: CASSARGGTGDTQYF. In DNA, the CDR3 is TGTGCCAGCAGTGCCAGGGGCGGGACGGGAGATACGCAGTATTTT.

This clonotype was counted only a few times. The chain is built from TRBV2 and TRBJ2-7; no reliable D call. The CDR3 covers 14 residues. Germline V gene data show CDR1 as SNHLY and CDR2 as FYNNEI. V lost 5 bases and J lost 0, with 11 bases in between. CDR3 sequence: CASSRTLSSYEQYF. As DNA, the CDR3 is TGTGCCAGCAGTCGGACCCTTAGCTCCTACGAGCAGTACTTC.

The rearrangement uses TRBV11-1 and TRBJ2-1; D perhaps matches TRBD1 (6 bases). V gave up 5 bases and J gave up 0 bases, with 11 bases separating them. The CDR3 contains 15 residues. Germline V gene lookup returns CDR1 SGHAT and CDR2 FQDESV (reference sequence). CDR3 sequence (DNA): TGTGCCAGCAGCCAACCACAGGGCTCCTACAATGAGCAGTTCTTC. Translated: CASSQPQGSYNEQFF. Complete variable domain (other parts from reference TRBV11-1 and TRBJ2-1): EAEVAQSPRYKITEKSQAVAFWCDPISGHATLYWYRQILGQGPELLVQFQDESVVDDSQLPKDRFSAERLKGVDSTLKIQPAELGDSAMYLCASSQPQGSYNEQFFGPGTRLTVL.

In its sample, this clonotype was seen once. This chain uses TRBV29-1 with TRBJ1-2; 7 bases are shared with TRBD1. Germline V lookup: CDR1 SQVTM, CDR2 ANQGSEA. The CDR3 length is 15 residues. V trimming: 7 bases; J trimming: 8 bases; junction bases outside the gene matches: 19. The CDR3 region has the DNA TGCAGCGGCCTCCTAAGACAGGGTGAACTGGGAGGCTACACCTTC. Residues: CSGLLRQGELGGYTF.